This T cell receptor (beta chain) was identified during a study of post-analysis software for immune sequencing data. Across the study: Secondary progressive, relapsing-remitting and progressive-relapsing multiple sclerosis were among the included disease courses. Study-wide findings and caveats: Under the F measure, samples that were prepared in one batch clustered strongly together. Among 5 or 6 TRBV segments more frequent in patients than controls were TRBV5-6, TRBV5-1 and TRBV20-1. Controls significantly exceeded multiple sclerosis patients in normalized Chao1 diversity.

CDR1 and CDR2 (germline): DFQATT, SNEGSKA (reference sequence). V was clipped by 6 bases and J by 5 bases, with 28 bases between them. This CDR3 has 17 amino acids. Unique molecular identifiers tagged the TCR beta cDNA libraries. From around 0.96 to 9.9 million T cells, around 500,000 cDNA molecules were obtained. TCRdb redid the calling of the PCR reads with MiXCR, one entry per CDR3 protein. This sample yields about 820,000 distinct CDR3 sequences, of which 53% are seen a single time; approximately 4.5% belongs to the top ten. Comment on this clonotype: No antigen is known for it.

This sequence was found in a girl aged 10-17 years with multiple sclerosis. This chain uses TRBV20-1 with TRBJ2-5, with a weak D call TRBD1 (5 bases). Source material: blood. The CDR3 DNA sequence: TGCAGTGCCGCGGCGTCACTGACAGTCCCCTCCGGGGAGACCCAGTACTTC. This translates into CSAAASLTVPSGETQYF.